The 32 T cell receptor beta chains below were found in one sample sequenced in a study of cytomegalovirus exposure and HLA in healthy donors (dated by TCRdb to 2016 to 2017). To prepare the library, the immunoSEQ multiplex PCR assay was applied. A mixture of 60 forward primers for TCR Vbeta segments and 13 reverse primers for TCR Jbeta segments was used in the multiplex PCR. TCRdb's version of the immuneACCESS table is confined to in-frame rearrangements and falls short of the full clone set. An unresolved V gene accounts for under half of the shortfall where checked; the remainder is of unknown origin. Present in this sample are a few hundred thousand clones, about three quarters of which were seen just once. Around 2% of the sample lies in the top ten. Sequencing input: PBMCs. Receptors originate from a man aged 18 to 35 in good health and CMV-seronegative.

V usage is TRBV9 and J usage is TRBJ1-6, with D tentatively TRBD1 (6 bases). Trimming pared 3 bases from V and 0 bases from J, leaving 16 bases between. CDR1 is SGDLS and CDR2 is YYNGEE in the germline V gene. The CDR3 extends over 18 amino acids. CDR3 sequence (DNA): TGTGCCAGCAGCGGAGGGGACAACCTGAGCTCCTATAATTCACCCCTCCACTTT. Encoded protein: CASSGGDNLSSYNSPLHF. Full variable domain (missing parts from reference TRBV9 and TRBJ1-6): DSGVTQTPKHLITATGQRVTLRCSPRSGDLSVYWYQQSLDQGLQFLIQYYNGEERAKGNILERFSAQQFPDLHSELNLSSLELGDSALYFCASSGGDNLSSYNSPLHFGNGTRLTVT.

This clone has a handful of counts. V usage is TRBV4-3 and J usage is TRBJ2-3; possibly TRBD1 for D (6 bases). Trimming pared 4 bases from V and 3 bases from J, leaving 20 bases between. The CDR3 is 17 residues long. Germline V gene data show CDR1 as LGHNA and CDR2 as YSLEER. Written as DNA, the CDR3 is TGCGCCAGCAGCCCGAACAGGGTATCCCCAATGACAGATACGCAGTATTTT. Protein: CASSPNRVSPMTDTQYF.

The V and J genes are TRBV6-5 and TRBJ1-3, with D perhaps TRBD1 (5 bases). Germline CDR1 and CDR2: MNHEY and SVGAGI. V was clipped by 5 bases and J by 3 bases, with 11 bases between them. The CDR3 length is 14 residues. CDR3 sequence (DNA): TGTGCCAGCAGTCTAAGGGGAAGTGGAAACACCATATATTTT. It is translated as CASSLRGSGNTIYF.

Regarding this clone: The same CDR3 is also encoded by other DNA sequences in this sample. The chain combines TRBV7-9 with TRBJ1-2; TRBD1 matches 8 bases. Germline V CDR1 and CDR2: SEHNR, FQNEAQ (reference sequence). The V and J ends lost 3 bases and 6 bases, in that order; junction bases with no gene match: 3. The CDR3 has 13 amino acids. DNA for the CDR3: TGTGCCAGCAGCTTTGGACAGGGTGATGGCTACACCTTC. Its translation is CASSFGQGDGYTF.

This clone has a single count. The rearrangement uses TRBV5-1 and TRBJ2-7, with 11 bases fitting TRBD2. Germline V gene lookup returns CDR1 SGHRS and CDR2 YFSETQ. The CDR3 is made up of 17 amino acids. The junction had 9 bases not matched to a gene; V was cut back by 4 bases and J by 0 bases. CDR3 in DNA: TGCGCCAGCAGCCCGTCTAGCGGGGGGTCTTTCTCCTACGAGCAGTACTTC. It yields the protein CASSPSSGGSFSYEQYF.

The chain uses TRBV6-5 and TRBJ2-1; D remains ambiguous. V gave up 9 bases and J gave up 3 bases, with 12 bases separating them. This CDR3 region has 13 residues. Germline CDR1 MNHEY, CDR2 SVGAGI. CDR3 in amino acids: CASLIVHYNEQFF. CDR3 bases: TGTGCCAGTTTGATAGTCCACTACAATGAGCAGTTCTTC.

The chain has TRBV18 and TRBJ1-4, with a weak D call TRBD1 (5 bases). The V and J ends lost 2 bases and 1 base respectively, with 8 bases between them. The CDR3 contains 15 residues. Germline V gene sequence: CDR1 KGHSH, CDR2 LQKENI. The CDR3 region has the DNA TGTGCCAGCTCACCAAGAAGGGGAACTAATGAAAAACTGTTTTTT. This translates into CASSPRRGTNEKLFF.

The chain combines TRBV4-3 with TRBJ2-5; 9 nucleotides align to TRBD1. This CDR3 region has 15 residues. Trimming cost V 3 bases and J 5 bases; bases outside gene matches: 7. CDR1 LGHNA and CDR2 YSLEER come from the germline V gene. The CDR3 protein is CASSQETGGTETQYF. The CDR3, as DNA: TGCGCCAGCAGCCAGGAGACAGGGGGTACGGAGACCCAGTACTTC.

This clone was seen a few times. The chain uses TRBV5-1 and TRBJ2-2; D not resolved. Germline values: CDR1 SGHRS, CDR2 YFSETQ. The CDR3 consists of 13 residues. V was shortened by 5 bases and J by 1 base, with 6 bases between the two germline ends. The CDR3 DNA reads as TGCGCCAGCAGGCCACAGAACACCGGGGAGCTGTTTTTT. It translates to CASRPQNTGELFF. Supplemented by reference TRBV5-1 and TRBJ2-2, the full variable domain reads KAGVTQTPRYLIKTRGQQVTLSCSPISGHRSVSWYQQTPGQGLQFLFEYFSETQRNKGNFPGRFSGRQFSNSRSEMNVSTLELGDSALYLCASRPQNTGELFFGEGSRLTVL.

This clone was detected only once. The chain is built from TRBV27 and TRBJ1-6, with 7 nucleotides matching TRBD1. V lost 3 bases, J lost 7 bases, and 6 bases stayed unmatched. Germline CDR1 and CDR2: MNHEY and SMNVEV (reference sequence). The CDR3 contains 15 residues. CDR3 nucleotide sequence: TGTGCCAGCAGTTTTGTCTCACAGGGGAATTCACCCCTCCACTTT. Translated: CASSFVSQGNSPLHF.

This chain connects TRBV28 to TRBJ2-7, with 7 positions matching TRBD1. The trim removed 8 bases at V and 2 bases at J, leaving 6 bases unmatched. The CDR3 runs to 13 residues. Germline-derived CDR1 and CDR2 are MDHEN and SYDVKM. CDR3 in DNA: TGTGCCAGCCCGGGACAGAGACCCTACGAGCAGTACTTC. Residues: CASPGQRPYEQYF.

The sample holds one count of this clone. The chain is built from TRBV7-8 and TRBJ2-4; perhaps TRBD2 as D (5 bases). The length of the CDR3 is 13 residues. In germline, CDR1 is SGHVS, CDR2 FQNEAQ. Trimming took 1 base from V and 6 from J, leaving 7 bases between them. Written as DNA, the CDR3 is TGTGCCAGCAGCTTAGATCTAGCAAACATTCAGTACTTC. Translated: CASSLDLANIQYF.

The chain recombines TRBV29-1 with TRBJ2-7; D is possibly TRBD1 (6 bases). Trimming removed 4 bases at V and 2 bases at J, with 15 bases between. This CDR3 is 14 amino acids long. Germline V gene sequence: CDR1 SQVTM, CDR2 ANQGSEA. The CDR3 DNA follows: TGCAGCGTTGTGCGGACAGATGAGACCTACGAGCAGTACTTC. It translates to CSVVRTDETYEQYF.

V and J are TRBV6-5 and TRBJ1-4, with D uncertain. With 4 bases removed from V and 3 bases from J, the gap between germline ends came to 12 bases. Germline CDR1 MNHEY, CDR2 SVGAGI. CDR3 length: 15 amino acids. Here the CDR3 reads CASSFKEGPNEKLFF. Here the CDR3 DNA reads TGTGCCAGCAGTTTTAAGGAGGGCCCTAATGAAAAACTGTTTTTT.

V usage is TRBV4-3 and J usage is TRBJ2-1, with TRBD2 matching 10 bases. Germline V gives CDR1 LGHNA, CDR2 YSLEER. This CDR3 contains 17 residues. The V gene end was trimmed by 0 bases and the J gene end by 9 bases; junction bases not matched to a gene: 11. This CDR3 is CASSQDRSGGAGLEQFF. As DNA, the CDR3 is TGCGCCAGCAGCCAAGATAGGAGCGGGGGGGCCGGTCTTGAGCAGTTCTTC.

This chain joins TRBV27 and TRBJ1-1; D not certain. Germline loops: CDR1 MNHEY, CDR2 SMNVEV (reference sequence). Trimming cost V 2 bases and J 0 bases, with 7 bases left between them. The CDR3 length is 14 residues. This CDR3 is CASSLSDMNTEAFF. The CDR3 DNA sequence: TGTGCCAGCAGTTTAAGCGATATGAACACTGAAGCTTTCTTT.

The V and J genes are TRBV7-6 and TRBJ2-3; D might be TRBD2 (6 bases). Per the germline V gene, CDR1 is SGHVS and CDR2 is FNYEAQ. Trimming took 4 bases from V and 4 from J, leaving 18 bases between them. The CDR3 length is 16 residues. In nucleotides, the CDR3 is TGTGCCAGCAGCTCGTCCACAACCACGGGGGCAGATACGCAGTATTTT. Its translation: CASSSSTTTGADTQYF.

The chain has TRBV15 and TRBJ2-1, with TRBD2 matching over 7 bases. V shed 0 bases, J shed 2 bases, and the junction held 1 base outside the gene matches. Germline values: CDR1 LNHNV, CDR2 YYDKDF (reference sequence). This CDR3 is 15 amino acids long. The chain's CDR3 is CATSREAGPYNEQFF. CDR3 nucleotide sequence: TGTGCCACCAGCAGAGAAGCGGGGCCCTACAATGAGCAGTTCTTC.

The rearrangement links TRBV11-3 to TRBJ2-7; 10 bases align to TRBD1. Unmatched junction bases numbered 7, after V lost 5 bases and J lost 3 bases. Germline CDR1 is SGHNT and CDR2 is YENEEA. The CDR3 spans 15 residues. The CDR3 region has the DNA TGTGCCAGCAGCCCCCGGGACAGGGGAGGCTACGAGCAGTACTTC. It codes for CASSPRDRGGYEQYF.

The CDR3 DNA sequence: TGTGCCAGCAGCTTAGATGGACAGGGGGCTGAGCAGTTCTTC. Amino acids: CASSLDGQGAEQFF. The chain recombines TRBV7-9 with TRBJ2-1; 11 nucleotides align to TRBD1. J gave up 9 bases and V 1 base, and 2 bases lay outside the gene matches. The germline CDR1 and CDR2 sequences are SEHNR and FQNEAQ (reference sequence). The CDR3 is 14 amino acids.

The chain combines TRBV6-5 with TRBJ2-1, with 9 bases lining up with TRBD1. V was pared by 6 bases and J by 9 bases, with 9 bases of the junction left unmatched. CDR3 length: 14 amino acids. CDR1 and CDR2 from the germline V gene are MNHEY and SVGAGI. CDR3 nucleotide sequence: TGTGCCAGCAGCGCCGGGACAGGGATTGGTGAGCAGTTCTTC. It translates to CASSAGTGIGEQFF.

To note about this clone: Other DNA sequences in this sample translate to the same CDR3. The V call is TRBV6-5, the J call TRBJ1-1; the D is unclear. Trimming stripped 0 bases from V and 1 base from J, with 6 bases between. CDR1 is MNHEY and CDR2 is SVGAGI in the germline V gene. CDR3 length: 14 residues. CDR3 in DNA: TGTGCCAGCAGTTACTCGAGAAGGAACACTGAAGCTTTCTTT. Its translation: CASSYSRRNTEAFF.

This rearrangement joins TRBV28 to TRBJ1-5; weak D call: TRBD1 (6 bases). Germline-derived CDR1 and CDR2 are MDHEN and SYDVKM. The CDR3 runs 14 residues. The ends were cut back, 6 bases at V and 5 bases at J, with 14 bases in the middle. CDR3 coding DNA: TGTGCCAGCAGCCTGGGGGCAGGGTATCAGCCCCAGCATTTT. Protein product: CASSLGAGYQPQHF.

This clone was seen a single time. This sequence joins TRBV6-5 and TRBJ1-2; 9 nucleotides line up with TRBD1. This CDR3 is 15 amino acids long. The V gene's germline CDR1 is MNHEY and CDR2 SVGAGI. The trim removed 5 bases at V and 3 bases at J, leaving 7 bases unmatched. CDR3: CASSTRDRGDYGYTF. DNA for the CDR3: TGTGCCAGCAGTACCCGAGACAGGGGGGACTATGGCTACACCTTC.

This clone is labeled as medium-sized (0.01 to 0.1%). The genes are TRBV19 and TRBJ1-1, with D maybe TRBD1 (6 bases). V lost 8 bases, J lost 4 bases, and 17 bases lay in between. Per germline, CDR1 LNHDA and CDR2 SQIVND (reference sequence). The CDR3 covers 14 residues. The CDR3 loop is CASSWGRGGTEAFF. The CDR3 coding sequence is TGTGCCAGTTCTTGGGGCAGGGGCGGCACTGAAGCTTTCTTT. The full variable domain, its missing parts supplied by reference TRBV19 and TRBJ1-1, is DGGITQSPKYLFRKEGQNVTLSCEQNLNHDAMYWYRQDPGQGLRLIYYSQIVNDFQKGDIAEGYSVSREKKESFPLTVTSAQKNPTAFYLCASSWGRGGTEAFFGQGTRLTVV.

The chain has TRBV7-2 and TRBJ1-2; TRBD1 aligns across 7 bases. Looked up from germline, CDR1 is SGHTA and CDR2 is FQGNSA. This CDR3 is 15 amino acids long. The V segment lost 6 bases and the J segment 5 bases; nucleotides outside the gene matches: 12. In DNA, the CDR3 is TGTGCCAGCAGTTCGGGGGGGGCAGGGGGTTATGGCTACACCTTC. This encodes CASSSGGAGGYGYTF.

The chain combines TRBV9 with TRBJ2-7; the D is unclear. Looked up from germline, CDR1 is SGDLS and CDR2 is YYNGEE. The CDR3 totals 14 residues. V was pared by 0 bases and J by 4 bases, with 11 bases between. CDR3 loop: CASSVGLVPYEQYF. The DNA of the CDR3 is TGTGCCAGCAGCGTAGGGCTTGTCCCGTACGAGCAGTACTTC.

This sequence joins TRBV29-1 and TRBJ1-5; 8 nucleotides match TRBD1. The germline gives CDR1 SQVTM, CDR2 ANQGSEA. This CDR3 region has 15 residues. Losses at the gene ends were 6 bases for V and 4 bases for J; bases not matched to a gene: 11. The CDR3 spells CSVDGRTGTNQPQHF. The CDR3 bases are TGCAGCGTGGATGGCCGGACAGGGACGAATCAGCCCCAGCATTTT.

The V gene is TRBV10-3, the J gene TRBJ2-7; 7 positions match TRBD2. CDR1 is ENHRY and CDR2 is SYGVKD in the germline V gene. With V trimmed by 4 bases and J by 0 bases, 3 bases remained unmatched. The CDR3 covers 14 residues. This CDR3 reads CAISVGGTSYEQYF. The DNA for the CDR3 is TGTGCCATCAGTGTCGGGGGGACCTCCTACGAGCAGTACTTC.

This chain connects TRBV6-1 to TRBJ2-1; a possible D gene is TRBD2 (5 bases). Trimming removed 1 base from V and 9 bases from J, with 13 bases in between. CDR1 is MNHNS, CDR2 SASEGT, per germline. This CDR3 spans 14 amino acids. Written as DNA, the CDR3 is TGTGCCAGCAGTGAAGGCCGTGGGCGGGTTGAGCAGTTCTTC. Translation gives CASSEGRGRVEQFF.

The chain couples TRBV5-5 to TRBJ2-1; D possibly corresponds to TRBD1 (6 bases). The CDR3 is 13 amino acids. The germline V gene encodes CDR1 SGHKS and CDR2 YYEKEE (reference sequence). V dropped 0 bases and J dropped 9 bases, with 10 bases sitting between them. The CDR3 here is CASSLGRGGEQFF. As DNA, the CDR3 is TGTGCCAGCAGCTTGGGAAGAGGGGGTGAGCAGTTCTTC. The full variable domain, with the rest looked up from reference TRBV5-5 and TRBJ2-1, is DAGVTQSPTHLIKTRGQQVTLRCSPISGHKSVSWYQQVLGQGPQFIFQYYEKEERGRGNFPDRFSARQFPNYSSELNVNALLLGDSALYLCASSLGRGGEQFFGPGTRLTVL.

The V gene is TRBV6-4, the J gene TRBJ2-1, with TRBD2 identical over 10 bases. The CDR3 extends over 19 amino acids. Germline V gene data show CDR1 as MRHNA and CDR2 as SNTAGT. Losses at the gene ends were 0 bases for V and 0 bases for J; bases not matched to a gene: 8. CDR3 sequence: CASSDSPSGSIGSYNEQFF. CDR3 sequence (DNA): TGTGCCAGCAGTGACTCGCCTAGCGGGAGCATCGGCTCCTACAATGAGCAGTTCTTC.